This T cell receptor (beta chain) was recovered during a study of blood T cell repertoires in COVID-19. For the study at large: Samples came from the United States, Italy and Spain, spanning acute and convalescent COVID-19.

Per the authors' pipeline: Amplification with reference gene primers provided the estimates of nucleated cell counts. Measured with immunoSEQ multiplex PCR; TCRdb has only the in-frame clones, and not every one. V, J and clone size are those of that table, while D and trimming were read from the DNA. Seen here are a few hundred thousand clones, around 83% observed once, and the top ten hold roughly 8.2%. The CDR3 has 14 residues. The V end was cut by 4 bases, the J end by 6 bases, with 15 bases between. Germline loops: CDR1 SGHRS, CDR2 YFSETQ. The chain combines TRBV5-1 with TRBJ2-3; D may be TRBD2 (5 bases). This receptor was taken from a woman of 80 years or more with COVID-19, enrolled during active disease. Input material: peripheral blood. The CDR3 loop reads CASSGGYSVDTQYF. In DNA, the CDR3 is TGCGCCAGCAGCGGCGGGTATTCTGTGGATACGCAGTATTTT.